The source of this T cell receptor (beta chain) is a study of technical replicates of blood from four donors (dated by TCRdb to between 2016 and 2019). Points on this clone: The target of this receptor is not known. The input lacks base qualities; no much larger clone sits a single base away.

CDR1 and CDR2 are drawn from the germline V gene: SNHLY, FYNNEI. V is pruned by 6 bases and J by 5 bases, leaving 4 bases of the junction without a gene match. Counted from cysteine to phenylalanine, this CDR3 has 13 amino acids. CDR3 DNA is the only sequence kept; it has 39 bases, read in frame from the first base. The library was produced with the immunoSEQ multiplex PCR assay. TCRdb took this table from immuneACCESS and kept in-frame rearrangements with V and J called. Such tables lack part of the clones; where checked against another copy, unresolved V genes explain under half of the gap, and the rest is unexplained. This sample comprises 66,000 or so clones, 97% of them detected only once. Just under 0.2% of the sample is in the top ten clones.

The TCR was taken from a human donor in good health. This chain is built from TRBV2 and TRBJ2-7; TRBD1 matches 10 bases in the middle. Input material: T cells isolated from PBMCs. The CDR3 protein: CASRTGGFNEQYF. DNA sequence: TGTGCCAGCAGGACAGGGGGCTTCAACGAGCAGTACTTC.